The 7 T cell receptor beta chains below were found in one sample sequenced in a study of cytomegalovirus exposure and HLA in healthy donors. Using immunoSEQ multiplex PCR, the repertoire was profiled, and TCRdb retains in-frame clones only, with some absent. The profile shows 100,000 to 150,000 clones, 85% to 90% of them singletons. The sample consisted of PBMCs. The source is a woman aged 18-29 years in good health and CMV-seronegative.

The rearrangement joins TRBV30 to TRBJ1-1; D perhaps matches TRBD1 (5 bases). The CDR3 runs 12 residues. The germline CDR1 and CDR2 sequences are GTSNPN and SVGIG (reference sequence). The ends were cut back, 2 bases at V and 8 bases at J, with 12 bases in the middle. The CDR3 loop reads CAWSTVSGEAFF. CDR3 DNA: TGTGCCTGGAGTACCGTATCAGGGGAAGCTTTCTTT.

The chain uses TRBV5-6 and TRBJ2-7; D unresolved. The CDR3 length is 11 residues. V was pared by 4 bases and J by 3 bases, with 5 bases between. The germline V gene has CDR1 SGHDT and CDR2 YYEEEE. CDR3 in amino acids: CASSQLYEQYF. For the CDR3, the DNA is TGTGCCAGCAGCCAACTCTACGAGCAGTACTTC. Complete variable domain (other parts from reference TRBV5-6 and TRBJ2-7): DAGVTQSPTHLIKTRGQQVTLRCSPKSGHDTVSWYQQALGQGPQFIFQYYEEEERQRGNFPDRFSGHQFPNYSSELNVNALLLGDSALYLCASSQLYEQYFGPGTRLTVT.

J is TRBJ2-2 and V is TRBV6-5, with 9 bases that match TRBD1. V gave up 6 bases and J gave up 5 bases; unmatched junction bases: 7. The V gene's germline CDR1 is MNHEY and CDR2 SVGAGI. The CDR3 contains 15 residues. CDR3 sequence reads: CASRRDRERTGELFF. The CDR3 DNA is TGTGCCAGCAGGCGGGACAGGGAAAGGACCGGGGAGCTGTTTTTT.

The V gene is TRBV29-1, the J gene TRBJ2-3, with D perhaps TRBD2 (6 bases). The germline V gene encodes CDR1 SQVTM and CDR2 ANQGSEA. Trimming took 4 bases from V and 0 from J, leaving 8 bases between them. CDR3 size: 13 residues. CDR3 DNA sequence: TGCAGCGTTGGGCGGGATAGCACAGATACGCAGTATTTT. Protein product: CSVGRDSTDTQYF.

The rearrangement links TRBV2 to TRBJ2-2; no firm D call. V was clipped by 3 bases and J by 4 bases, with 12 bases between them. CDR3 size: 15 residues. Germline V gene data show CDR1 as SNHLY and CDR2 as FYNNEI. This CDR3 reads CASSDSTTGTGELFF. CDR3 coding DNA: TGTGCCAGCAGTGACAGCACAACGGGCACCGGGGAGCTGTTTTTT.

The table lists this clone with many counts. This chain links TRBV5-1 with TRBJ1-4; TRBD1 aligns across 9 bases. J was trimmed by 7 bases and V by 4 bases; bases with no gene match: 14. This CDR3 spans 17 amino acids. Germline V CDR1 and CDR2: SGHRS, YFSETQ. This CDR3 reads CASSQGTGTRRSEKLFF. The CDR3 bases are TGCGCCAGCAGCCAAGGGACAGGGACTCGACGAAGTGAAAAACTGTTTTTT.

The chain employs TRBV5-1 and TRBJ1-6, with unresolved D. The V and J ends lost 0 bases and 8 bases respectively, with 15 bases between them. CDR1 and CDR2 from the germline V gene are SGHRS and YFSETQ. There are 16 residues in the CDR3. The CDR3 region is CASSLGWAASDSPLHF. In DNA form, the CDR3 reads TGCGCCAGCAGCTTGGGGTGGGCAGCCTCTGATTCACCCCTCCACTTT.